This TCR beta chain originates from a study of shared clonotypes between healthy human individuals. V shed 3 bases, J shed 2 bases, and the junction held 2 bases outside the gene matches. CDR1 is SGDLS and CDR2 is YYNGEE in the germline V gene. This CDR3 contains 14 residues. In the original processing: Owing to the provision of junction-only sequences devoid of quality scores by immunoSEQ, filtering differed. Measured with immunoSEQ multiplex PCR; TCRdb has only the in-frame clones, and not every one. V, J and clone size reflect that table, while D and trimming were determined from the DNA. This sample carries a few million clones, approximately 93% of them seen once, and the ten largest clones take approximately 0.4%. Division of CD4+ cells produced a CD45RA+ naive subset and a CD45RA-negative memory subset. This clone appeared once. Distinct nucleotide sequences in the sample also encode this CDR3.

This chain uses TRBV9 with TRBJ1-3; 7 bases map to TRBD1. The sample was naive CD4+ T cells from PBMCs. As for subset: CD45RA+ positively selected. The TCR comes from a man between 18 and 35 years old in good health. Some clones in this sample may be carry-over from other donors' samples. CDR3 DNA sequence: TGTGCCAGCAGCGAAACAGGGGCTGGAAACACCATATATTTT. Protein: CASSETGAGNTIYF.